Listed here are 14 T cell receptor beta chains from one sample, sequenced in a study of cytomegalovirus exposure and HLA in healthy donors. The PCR was carried out with 60 Vbeta primers and 13 Jbeta primers. TCRdb's copy holds only in-frame clones and misses some; the assay was immunoSEQ multiplex PCR. The table includes 130,000 or so clones, under 85% detected once. The sequenced sample was PBMCs. The receptors were sampled from a man aged 25-45 years in good health and CMV-seronegative.

CDR3 region: CASSGYLATQYF. CDR3 in DNA: TGTGCCAGCAGCGGGTATTTAGCGACCCAGTACTTC. The chain recombines TRBV9 with TRBJ2-5, with D unclear. CDR3 length: 12 amino acids. Germline CDR1 is SGDLS and CDR2 is YYNGEE. V was cut by 3 bases and J by 7 bases, with 10 bases left in between.

The chain uses TRBV18 and TRBJ2-5, with 9 bases matching TRBD2. V dropped 2 bases and J dropped 3; count of bases not matched to a gene: 4. Germline V gene data show CDR1 as KGHSH and CDR2 as LQKENI. The CDR3 consists of 15 residues. Written as DNA, the CDR3 is TGTGCCAGCTCACCAAATAGCGGGGGAAAAGAGACCCAGTACTTC. Its protein product is CASSPNSGGKETQYF. Combining the CDR3 with reference TRBV18 and TRBJ2-5 gives the whole variable domain NAGVMQNPRHLVRRRGQEARLRCSPMKGHSHVYWYRQLPEEGLKFMVYLQKENIIDESGMPKERFSAEFPKEGPSILRIQQVVRGDSAAYFCASSPNSGGKETQYFGPGTRLLVL.

J is TRBJ2-1 and V is TRBV6-5, with D unresolved. V lost 0 bases, J lost 8 bases, and 17 bases lay in between. Per the germline V gene, CDR1 is MNHEY and CDR2 is SVGAGI. CDR3 length: 16 amino acids. CDR3 in amino acids: CASSYSLNRVLDEQFF. CDR3 DNA: TGTGCCAGCAGTTACTCGCTTAACAGAGTGCTGGATGAGCAGTTCTTC.

This clone was counted between two and nine times. The genes are TRBV7-6 and TRBJ2-2; D remains unclear. CDR3 length equals 15 residues. Looked up from germline, CDR1 is SGHVS and CDR2 is FNYEAQ. V was pared by 1 base and J by 0 bases, with 6 bases between. In DNA, the CDR3 is TGTGCCAGCAGCTTAGTGCTAGCGAACACCGGGGAGCTGTTTTTT. As protein: CASSLVLANTGELFF.

The V call is TRBV10-3, the J call TRBJ2-7; the match to TRBD2 covers 15 bases. With 11 bases clipped from V and 2 bases from J, the junction kept 7 bases outside the gene matches. The CDR3 has 15 residues. In germline, CDR1 is ENHRY, CDR2 SYGVKD. CDR3 sequence reads: CAAWTSGRGTYEQYF. CDR3 in DNA: TGTGCCGCCTGGACTAGCGGGAGGGGGACCTACGAGCAGTACTTC.

This clone was recorded once. The chain combines TRBV30 with TRBJ2-7, with TRBD1 identical over 7 bases. J was trimmed by 6 bases and V by 3 bases; bases with no gene match: 11. CDR3 length equals 14 residues. In germline, CDR1 is GTSNPN, CDR2 SVGIG (reference sequence). CDR3 residues: CAWRSGTAISEQYF. The CDR3 nucleotides read TGTGCCTGGAGGTCTGGGACAGCAATAAGCGAGCAGTACTTC.

In this sample, this clone turned up once. The chain has TRBV18 and TRBJ2-7; D may be TRBD2 (5 bases). CDR3 length: 14 residues. V lost 5 bases to trimming and J lost 0 bases, with 11 bases between them. Germline V CDR1 and CDR2: KGHSH, LQKENI. CDR3 nucleotide sequence: TGTGCCAGCTCATCCAGGAGGAGCTCCTACGAGCAGTACTTC. Encoded protein: CASSSRRSSYEQYF.

V usage is TRBV5-6 and J usage is TRBJ1-4, with TRBD1 matching over 10 bases. The CDR3 has 16 residues. From germline, CDR1 is SGHDT and CDR2 YYEEEE. With 4 bases clipped from V and 7 bases from J, the junction kept 10 bases outside the gene matches. The CDR3 is CASSIRQGARIEKLFF. CDR3 DNA sequence: TGTGCCAGCAGCATTCGACAGGGGGCGCGTATTGAAAAACTGTTTTTT.

This chain joins TRBV5-8 and TRBJ2-1; 13 bases fit TRBD2. CDR1 and CDR2 from the germline V gene are SGHTS and YDEGEE. The CDR3 contains 17 residues. The trim removed 5 bases at V and 7 bases at J, leaving 12 bases unmatched. CDR3 region: CASSRLGTSGTINEQFF. CDR3 DNA sequence: TGTGCCAGCAGTCGCCTAGGGACTAGCGGGACGATTAATGAGCAGTTCTTC.

This clone was recorded a few times. This chain links TRBV28 with TRBJ1-1; D remains ambiguous. Trimming shortened V by 7 bases and J by 0 bases, and 15 bases separated the two germline ends. The CDR3 consists of 15 residues. Germline-derived CDR1 and CDR2 are MDHEN and SYDVKM. CDR3 sequence: CASTALDRLNTEAFF. CDR3 sequence (DNA): TGTGCCAGCACGGCACTAGATCGATTGAACACTGAAGCTTTCTTT.

The chain recombines TRBV18 with TRBJ2-3, with 9 bases lining up with TRBD2. V was pared by 0 bases and J by 2 bases, with 3 bases of the junction left unmatched. The CDR3 is 16 residues long. Per germline, CDR1 KGHSH and CDR2 LQKENI. CDR3 protein: CASSPPSGGTTDTQYF. CDR3 DNA: TGTGCCAGCTCACCACCTAGCGGGGGAACCACAGATACGCAGTATTTT.

The V and J genes are TRBV5-3 and TRBJ2-7; D may be TRBD1 (6 bases). TRBV5-3 is sorted into the ORF group, with uncertain function. V lost 2 bases and J 1 base, leaving 16 bases between the germline ends. CDR3 length: 16 residues. The CDR3 sequence is CARSFRHRVGSYEQYF. CDR3 nucleotides: TGTGCCAGAAGCTTCCGTCACAGGGTTGGATCCTACGAGCAGTACTTC.

V is TRBV4-3 and J is TRBJ2-5; TRBD2 matches at 9 bases. Per germline, CDR1 LGHNA and CDR2 YSLEER. CDR3 size: 16 residues. Trimming took 2 bases from V and 11 from J; bases not matched to a gene: 15. The CDR3 sequence: CASSQHSGSAGGEQYF. As DNA, the CDR3 is TGCGCCAGCAGCCAACATAGCGGGAGCGCCGGGGGAGAGCAGTACTTC.

The V gene is TRBV7-9, the J gene TRBJ1-4; D is unclear. The length of the CDR3 is 13 residues. Germline CDR1 and CDR2: SEHNR and FQNEAQ (reference sequence). Trimming took 6 bases from V and 6 from J, leaving 11 bases between them. Here the CDR3 DNA reads TGTGCCAGCAGGCCCGGCGGGGATGAAAAACTGTTTTTT. Translation gives CASRPGGDEKLFF.